These T cell receptor beta chains were read from a single sample in a study of identifying expanded T cells in peripheral blood. Assay used: immunoSEQ multiplex PCR; TCRdb lists only in-frame clones, some missing. This table has about 100,000 clones, approximately 84% appearing once. Source material: blood. These receptors originate from a person aged 18 to 70 in good health. CDR3s include the opening cysteine and the closing phenylalanine or tryptophan. Each record gives: J gene, D gene, clone size, V gene, CDR3 DNA, CDR3 protein. D genes are given only for firm matches. Size is stated for part of the rows, as once, few or many counts, or as a class when the clone is expanded.

>TRBJ2-3|-|-|TRBV19
TGTGCCAGTAGTATCAGGGCAGCGACAGATACGCAGTATTTT
CASSIRAATDTQYF
>TRBJ2-7|TRBD1|-|TRBV6-6
TGTGCCAGCACCGACCGGACAGGGTCTGCCTACGAGCAGTACTTC
CASTDRTGSAYEQYF
>TRBJ1-1|-|-|TRBV6-5
TGTGCCAGCAGTAGGTCAATGGACAACACTGAAGCTTTCTTT
CASSRSMDNTEAFF
>TRBJ1-5|-|-|TRBV7-2
TGTGCCAGCAGTCTCACGGATTACCGGGGGCCCCAGCATTTT
CASSLTDYRGPQHF
>TRBJ2-7|-|-|TRBV7-2
TGTGCCAGCAGCCCTCCTCTCAGAACCTACGAGCAGTACTTC
CASSPPLRTYEQYF
>TRBJ1-3|-|-|TRBV19
TGTGCCAGTAGTATCAGGGAACCTGGAAACACCATATATTTT
CASSIREPGNTIYF
>TRBJ2-1|-|-|TRBV7-9
TGTGCCAGCAGCTTAGTAGGCCCCCTCAACAATGAGCAGTTCTTC
CASSLVGPLNNEQFF
>TRBJ2-7|TRBD1|once|TRBV7-2
TGTGCCAGCAGCTCAGGGGATGGGACAGGGACCTACGAGCAGTACTTC
CASSSGDGTGTYEQYF
>TRBJ1-6|TRBD1|-|TRBV19
TGTGCCAGTAGTGGGACAGGCAATTCACCCCTCCACTTT
CASSGTGNSPLHF
>TRBJ2-1|-|-|TRBV7-2
TGTGCCAGCAGCTTAGCGCTACAGGGAGGTGAGCAGTTCTTC
CASSLALQGGEQFF
>TRBJ1-2|-|-|TRBV4-3
TGCGCCAGCAGCCACCTCGGGACGGCTAACTATGGCTACACCTTC
CASSHLGTANYGYTF
>TRBJ2-7|-|once|TRBV18
TGTGCCAGCTCACCAACGAGACAACGCTCCTACGAGCAGTACTTC
CASSPTRQRSYEQYF
>TRBJ2-7|TRBD2|-|TRBV4-1
TGCGCCAGCAGCCACGGACTAGCGGGGGTCTCCTACGAGCAGTACTTC
CASSHGLAGVSYEQYF
>TRBJ2-2|-|-|TRBV9
TGTGCCAGCAGCGCCCAGGGAACCGGGGAGCTGTTTTTT
CASSAQGTGELFF
>TRBJ2-7|TRBD1|-|TRBV19
TGTGCCAGTAAGGTGGGGACAGGGGCCTACGAGCAGTACTTC
CASKVGTGAYEQYF
>TRBJ2-2|-|-|TRBV11-3
TGTGCCAGCAGCTCACACAGGGAATCCGGGGGCCCGGAGCTGTTTTTT
CASSSHRESGGPELFF
>TRBJ1-4|TRBD1|-|TRBV29-1
TGCAGCGTGAGGACAGGGGCTTCAACTAATGAAAAACTGTTTTTT
CSVRTGASTNEKLFF
>TRBJ1-6|-|few|TRBV6-5
TGTGCCAGCAGATCAGAGGGGGAAGAATCACCCCTCCACTTT
CASRSEGEESPLHF
>TRBJ1-1|-|-|TRBV5-4
TGTGCCAGCAGCCCCAGACCTATGGGGGGTGAAGCTTTCTTT
CASSPRPMGGEAFF
>TRBJ2-3|-|-|TRBV9
TGTGCCAGCAGCGTGTCAGGGGTGTCCACAGATACGCAGTATTTT
CASSVSGVSTDTQYF
>TRBJ1-4|-|-|TRBV4-1
TGCGCCAGCAGCCAAGGTCCGTCAACTAATGAAAAACTGTTTTTT
CASSQGPSTNEKLFF
>TRBJ2-7|-|-|TRBV6-6
TGTGCCAGCAGTTACTGGACGGGATCCTACGAGCAGTACTTC
CASSYWTGSYEQYF